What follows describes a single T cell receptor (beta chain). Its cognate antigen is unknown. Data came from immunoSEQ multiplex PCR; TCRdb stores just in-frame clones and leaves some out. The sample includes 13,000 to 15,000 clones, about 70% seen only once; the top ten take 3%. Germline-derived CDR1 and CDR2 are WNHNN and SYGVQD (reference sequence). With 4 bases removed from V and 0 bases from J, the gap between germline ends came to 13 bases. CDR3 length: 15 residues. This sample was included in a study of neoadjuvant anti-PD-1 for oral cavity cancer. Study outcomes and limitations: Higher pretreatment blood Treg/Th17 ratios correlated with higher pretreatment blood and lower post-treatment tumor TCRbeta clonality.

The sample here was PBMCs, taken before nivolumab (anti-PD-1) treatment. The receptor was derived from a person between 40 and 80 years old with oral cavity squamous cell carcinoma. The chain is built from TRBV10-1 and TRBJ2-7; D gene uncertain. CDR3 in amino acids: CASSVRNGYSYEQYF. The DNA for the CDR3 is TGCGCCAGCAGTGTAAGGAACGGGTACTCCTACGAGCAGTACTTC.